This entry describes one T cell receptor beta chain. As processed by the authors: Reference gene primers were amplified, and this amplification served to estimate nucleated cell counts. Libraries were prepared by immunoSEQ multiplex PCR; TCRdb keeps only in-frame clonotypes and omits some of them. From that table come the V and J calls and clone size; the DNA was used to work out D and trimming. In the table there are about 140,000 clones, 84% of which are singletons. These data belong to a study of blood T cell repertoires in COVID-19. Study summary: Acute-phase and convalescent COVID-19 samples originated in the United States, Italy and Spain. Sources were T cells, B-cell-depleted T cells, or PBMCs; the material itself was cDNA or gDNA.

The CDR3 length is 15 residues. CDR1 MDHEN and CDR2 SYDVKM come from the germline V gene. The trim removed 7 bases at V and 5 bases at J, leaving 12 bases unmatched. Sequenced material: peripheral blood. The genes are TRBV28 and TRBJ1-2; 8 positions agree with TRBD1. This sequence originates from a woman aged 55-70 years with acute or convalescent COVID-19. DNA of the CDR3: TGTGCCAGCACGGCAGGGGGCGCAGGGACTTATGGCTACACCTTC. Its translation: CASTAGGAGTYGYTF.